The 20 T cell receptor beta chains in this list originate from one sample, sequenced in a study of T cell responses to AZD1222 COVID-19 vaccine. Sequencing used immunoSEQ multiplex PCR; TCRdb keeps in-frame clones, though not all of them. This table holds around 110,000 clones, approximately 85% found once. The specimen was peripheral blood, collected on day 0 of MenACWY control vaccination. These receptors were collected from an adult in good health.

V and J are TRBV28 and TRBJ2-7; no firm D call. The CDR3 loop spans 15 amino acids. In germline, CDR1 is MDHEN, CDR2 SYDVKM. Trimming left V 6 bases short and J 1 base short, with 16 bases between. The CDR3 bases are TGTGCCAGCAGGCGCGTCGGGTCGAGGTCCTACGAGCAGTACTTC. Translation: CASRRVGSRSYEQYF.

This clone occurred once. The chain couples TRBV30 to TRBJ1-5, with D maybe TRBD1 (6 bases). V was trimmed by 1 base and J by 0 bases, leaving 10 bases between them. The V gene's germline CDR1 is GTSNPN and CDR2 SVGIG (reference sequence). The CDR3 length is 15 residues. The CDR3: CAWSEQGHSNQPQHF. CDR3 nucleotide sequence: TGTGCCTGGAGTGAACAGGGACATAGCAATCAGCCCCAGCATTTT.

This clone was observed a handful of times. This chain joins TRBV10-3 and TRBJ1-3; no definite D call. The CDR3 is 15 residues long. Germline values: CDR1 ENHRY, CDR2 SYGVKD. V lost 8 bases and J 1 base, leaving 15 bases between the germline ends. The CDR3 here is CAIGSGDLSGNTIYF. CDR3 DNA: TGTGCCATCGGTTCGGGAGACCTATCTGGAAACACCATATATTTT.

The chain recombines TRBV5-1 with TRBJ2-1; D is ambiguous. CDR1 is SGHRS and CDR2 is YFSETQ in the germline V gene. Deletions cut 0 bases from V and 9 bases from J, with 7 bases between. There are 12 residues in the CDR3. The DNA for the CDR3 is TGCGCCAGCAGCTTGGCCGCCAGTGAGCAGTTCTTC. It encodes CASSLAASEQFF.

The rearrangement joins TRBV3-1 (or the pseudogene TRBV3-2) to TRBJ2-5, with D uncertain. The CDR3 runs to 15 residues. The germline V gene encodes CDR1 LGHDT and CDR2 YNNKEL (reference sequence). Deletions cut 1 base from V and 1 base from J, with 10 bases between. The CDR3 sequence is CASSQGTGVQETQYF. In nucleotides, the CDR3 is TGTGCCAGCAGCCAAGGTACGGGTGTCCAAGAGACCCAGTACTTC.

The rearrangement joins TRBV4-1 to TRBJ1-1; TRBD1 aligns across 7 bases. The CDR3 has 15 amino acids. With 1 base clipped from V and 1 base from J, the junction kept 3 bases outside the gene matches. Germline loops: CDR1 MGHRA, CDR2 YSYEKL. The CDR3, as DNA: TGCGCCAGCAGCCAAGGACAGGGCGCGAACACTGAAGCTTTCTTT. Translating it yields CASSQGQGANTEAFF.

V and J are TRBV7-3 and TRBJ2-5, with D maybe TRBD1 (6 bases). This CDR3 is built from 16 residues. The germline gives CDR1 SGHTA, CDR2 FQGTGA. V shed 5 bases and J shed 2 bases, with 18 bases lying between them. The DNA of the CDR3 is TGTGCCAGCAGCCGGCGAGGACAGAGCGAACAAGAGACCCAGTACTTC. It codes for CASSRRGQSEQETQYF.

V is TRBV2 and J is TRBJ1-4, with TRBD1 matching 7 bases. This CDR3 is built from 14 residues. Germline assignment: CDR1 SNHLY and CDR2 FYNNEI. With V trimmed by 3 bases and J by 3 bases, 1 base remained unmatched. The CDR3 protein is CASSETGPNEKLFF. CDR3 coding DNA: TGTGCCAGCAGTGAGACAGGGCCTAATGAAAAACTGTTTTTT. Looking up the rest from reference TRBV2 and TRBJ1-4 gives the full variable domain: EPEVTQTPSHQVTQMGQEVILRCVPISNHLYFYWYRQILGQKVEFLVSFYNNEISEKSEIFDDQFSVERPDGSNFTLKIRSTKLEDSAMYFCASSETGPNEKLFFGSGTQLSVL.

The genes are TRBV5-1 and TRBJ2-1; TRBD1 matches at 7 bases. CDR1 SGHRS and CDR2 YFSETQ come from the germline V gene. V was clipped by 5 bases and J by 6 bases; unmatched bases: 11. The CDR3 totals 15 residues. The CDR3 spells CASSFRDSPFNEQFF. The CDR3 coding sequence is TGCGCCAGCAGTTTCCGGGACAGCCCTTTCAATGAGCAGTTCTTC.

The V gene is TRBV4-2, the J gene TRBJ2-1, with 8 bases that match TRBD1. With 4 bases clipped from V and 0 bases from J, the junction kept 17 bases outside the gene matches. The CDR3 is 20 amino acids. Germline loops: CDR1 LGHNA, CDR2 YNFKEQ. The CDR3 reads CASSPRAGQALGSSYNEQFF. The DNA for the CDR3 is TGTGCCAGCAGCCCCCGGGCGGGACAGGCGCTTGGTAGCTCCTACAATGAGCAGTTCTTC.

This chain uses TRBV6-6 with TRBJ1-5; D may be TRBD1 (5 bases). Germline loops: CDR1 MNHNY, CDR2 SVGAGI (reference sequence). V dropped 6 bases and J dropped 2 bases, with 11 bases sitting between them. The CDR3 extends over 14 amino acids. DNA for the CDR3: TGTGCCAGCAGAGATAGAGGGGGCAATCAGCCCCAGCATTTT. It codes for CASRDRGGNQPQHF.

The chain joins TRBV15 to TRBJ2-7, with a possible D match to TRBD1 (5 bases). CDR3 length: 16 amino acids. Trimming pared 0 bases from V and 4 bases from J, leaving 16 bases between. The V gene's germline CDR1 is LNHNV and CDR2 YYDKDF (reference sequence). The CDR3 nucleotides read TGTGCCACCAGCAGAGATCGTAACCAGGGCGGTTACGAGCAGTACTTC. Its translation: CATSRDRNQGGYEQYF.

CDR3 bases: TGTGCCAGCATGACAATAGCGGGTAGCTCCTACAATGAGCAGTTCTTC. It yields the protein CASMTIAGSSYNEQFF. The V gene is TRBV2, the J gene TRBJ2-1; 7 bases map to TRBD2. The CDR3 sequence is 16 residues long. Germline lookup yields CDR1 SNHLY and CDR2 FYNNEI. Losses at the gene ends were 7 bases for V and 0 bases for J; bases not matched to a gene: 9.

Note on this clone: Other DNA sequences of this sample code for an identical CDR3. The chain is built from TRBV7-2 and TRBJ1-1; tentative D call: TRBD1 (6 bases). With 3 bases removed from V and 1 base from J, the gap between germline ends came to 9 bases. Germline V gene sequence: CDR1 SGHTA, CDR2 FQGNSA. The CDR3 is 14 amino acids. The CDR3 nucleotides read TGTGCCAGCAGCTTTGGGACAACGAACACTGAAGCTTTCTTT. It encodes CASSFGTTNTEAFF.

J is TRBJ2-1 and V is TRBV10-3, with 7 nucleotides matching TRBD2. J lost 1 base, V lost 3 bases, and 6 bases had no gene match. The CDR3 covers 16 residues. The V gene's germline CDR1 is ENHRY and CDR2 SYGVKD. The CDR3 sequence is CAISEPSAGSYNEQFF. CDR3 in DNA: TGTGCCATCAGTGAACCCTCAGCGGGGTCCTACAATGAGCAGTTCTTC.

The chain is built from TRBV15 and TRBJ1-1, with no clear D. The CDR3 runs 16 residues. V was pared by 6 bases and J by 0 bases, with 17 bases between. Germline V CDR1 and CDR2: LNHNV, YYDKDF (reference sequence). Here the CDR3 DNA reads TGTGCCACCAGTCCTAGGGCTGACTCCATGAACACTGAAGCTTTCTTT. Protein sequence: CATSPRADSMNTEAFF.

The chain carries TRBV30 and TRBJ2-7, with D unclear. This CDR3 is built from 14 residues. Trimming pared 5 bases from V and 5 bases from J, leaving 19 bases between. CDR1 GTSNPN and CDR2 SVGIG come from the germline V gene (reference sequence). The CDR3 reads CAWASTVGRDEQYF. The CDR3, as DNA: TGTGCCTGGGCTTCGACGGTCGGAAGAGACGAGCAGTACTTC.

The chain combines TRBV27 with TRBJ2-1; D is unresolved. Germline V gives CDR1 MNHEY, CDR2 SMNVEV (reference sequence). This CDR3 region has 15 residues. With 3 bases removed from V and 9 bases from J, the gap between germline ends came to 18 bases. CDR3 region: CASSFRPDGWGEQFF. The CDR3 DNA reads TGTGCCAGCAGTTTTCGTCCAGACGGCTGGGGTGAGCAGTTCTTC.

The gene calls are TRBV28 and TRBJ2-3; TRBD2 is a possible D gene (6 bases). The V gene lost 2 bases and the J gene lost 3 bases, with 12 bases spanning the gap. Germline V CDR1 and CDR2: MDHEN, SYDVKM. This CDR3 region has 15 residues. The DNA of the CDR3 is TGTGCCAGCAGTTTAGGTGGGCGGGGAACAGATACGCAGTATTTT. Protein: CASSLGGRGTDTQYF. Full variable domain (remainder filled in from reference TRBV28 and TRBJ2-3): DVKVTQSSRYLVKRTGEKVFLECVQDMDHENMFWYRQDPGLGLRLIYFSYDVKMKEKGDIPEGYSVSREKKERFSLILESASTNQTSMYLCASSLGGRGTDTQYFGPGTRLTVL.

CDR3 nucleotides: TGTGCCAGCAGCACCGGGACAGGGCTAACTAATGAAAAACTGTTTTTT. Amino acid sequence: CASSTGTGLTNEKLFF. This chain links TRBV6-2 or TRBV6-3 with TRBJ1-4; 9 nucleotides agree with TRBD1. In germline, CDR1 is MNHEY, CDR2 SVGEGT. Trimming took 6 bases from V and 1 from J; bases not matched to a gene: 6. This CDR3 has 16 amino acids.